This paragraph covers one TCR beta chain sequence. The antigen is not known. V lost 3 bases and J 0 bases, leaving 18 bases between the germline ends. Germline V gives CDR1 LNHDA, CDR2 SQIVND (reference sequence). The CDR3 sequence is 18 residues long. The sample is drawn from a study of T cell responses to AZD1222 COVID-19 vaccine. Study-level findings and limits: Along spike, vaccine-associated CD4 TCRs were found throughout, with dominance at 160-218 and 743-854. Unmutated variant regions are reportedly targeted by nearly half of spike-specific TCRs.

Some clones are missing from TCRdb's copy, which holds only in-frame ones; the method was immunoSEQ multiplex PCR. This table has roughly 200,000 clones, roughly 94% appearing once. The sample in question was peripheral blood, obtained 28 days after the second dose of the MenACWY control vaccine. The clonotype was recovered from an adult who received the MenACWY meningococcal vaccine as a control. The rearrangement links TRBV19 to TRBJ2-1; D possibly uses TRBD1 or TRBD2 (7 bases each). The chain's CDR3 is CASSMFLSGGGSYNEQFF. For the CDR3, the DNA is TGTGCCAGTAGTATGTTCCTCTCAGGGGGGGGCTCCTACAATGAGCAGTTCTTC.